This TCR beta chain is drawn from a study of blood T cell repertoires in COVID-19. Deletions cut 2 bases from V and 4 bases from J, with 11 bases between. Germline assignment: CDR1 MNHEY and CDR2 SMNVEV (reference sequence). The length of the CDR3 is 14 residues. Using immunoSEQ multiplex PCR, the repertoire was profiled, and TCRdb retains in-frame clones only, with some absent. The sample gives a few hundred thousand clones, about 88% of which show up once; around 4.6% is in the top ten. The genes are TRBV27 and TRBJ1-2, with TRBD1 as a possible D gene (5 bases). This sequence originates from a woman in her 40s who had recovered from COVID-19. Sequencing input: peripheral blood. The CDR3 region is CASSLGANSYGYTF. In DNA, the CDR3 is TGTGCCAGCAGTTTAGGGGCTAATAGCTATGGCTACACCTTC.